This TCR beta chain was obtained from a study of monozygotic twins with inflammatory bowel disease. UMIs were attached via template switching, each with a 6-nucleotide sample barcode. Using the 5' RACE reads, TCRdb records one entry per CDR3 protein without DNA. The ten most abundant clones cover roughly 2.2% of a sample with 400,000 or so distinct CDR3 sequences. The CDR3 sequence is 16 residues long. The germline V gene has CDR1 MDHEN and CDR2 SYDVKM. The clonotype originates from a human donor with ulcerative colitis or Crohn's disease, or a healthy co-twin of an affected twin (not recorded which). Sequenced material: blood. The V call is TRBV28, the J call TRBJ1-4; TCRdb reports TRBD1, a call that lacks DNA to check it against. CDR3 in amino acids: CASSPGGPLPGEKLFF.